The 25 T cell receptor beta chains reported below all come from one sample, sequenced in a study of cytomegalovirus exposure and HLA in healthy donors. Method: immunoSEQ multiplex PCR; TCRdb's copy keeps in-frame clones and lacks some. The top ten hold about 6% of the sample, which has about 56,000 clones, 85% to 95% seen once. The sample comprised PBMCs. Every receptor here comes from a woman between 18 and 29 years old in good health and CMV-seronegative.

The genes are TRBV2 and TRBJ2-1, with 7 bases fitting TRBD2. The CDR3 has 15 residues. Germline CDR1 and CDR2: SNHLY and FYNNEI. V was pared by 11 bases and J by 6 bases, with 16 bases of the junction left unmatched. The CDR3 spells CASNGAGDSSNEQFF. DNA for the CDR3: TGTGCCTCCAACGGGGCGGGAGACTCTTCCAATGAGCAGTTCTTC.

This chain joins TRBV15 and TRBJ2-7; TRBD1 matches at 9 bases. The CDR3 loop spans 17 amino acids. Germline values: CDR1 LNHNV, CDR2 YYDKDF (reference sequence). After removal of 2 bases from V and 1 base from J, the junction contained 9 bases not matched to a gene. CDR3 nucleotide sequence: TGTGCCACCAGCAGAATCGTTGGGACAGGGAATTCCTACGAGCAGTACTTC. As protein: CATSRIVGTGNSYEQYF.

CDR3 residues: CASSYFAREGNQPQHF. CDR3 nucleotides: TGTGCCAGCAGTTACTTTGCCAGGGAGGGCAATCAGCCCCAGCATTTT. This chain links TRBV6-6 with TRBJ1-5, with a weak D call TRBD1 (5 bases). V shed 1 base and J shed 2 bases, with 12 bases lying between them. Germline CDR1 reads MNHNY; CDR2 reads SVGAGI (reference sequence). This CDR3 has 16 residues.

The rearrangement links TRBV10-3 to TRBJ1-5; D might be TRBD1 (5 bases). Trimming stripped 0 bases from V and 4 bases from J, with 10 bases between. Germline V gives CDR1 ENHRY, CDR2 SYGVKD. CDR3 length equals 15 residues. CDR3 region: CAISESGEGNQPQHF. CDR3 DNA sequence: TGTGCCATCAGTGAGTCAGGGGAAGGGAATCAGCCCCAGCATTTT.

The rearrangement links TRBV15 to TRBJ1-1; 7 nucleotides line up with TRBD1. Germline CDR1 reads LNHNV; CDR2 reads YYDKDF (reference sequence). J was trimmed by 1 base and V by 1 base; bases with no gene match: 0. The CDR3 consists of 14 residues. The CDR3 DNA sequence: TGTGCCACCAGCAGAGGACAGGGGAACACTGAAGCTTTCTTT. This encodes CATSRGQGNTEAFF.

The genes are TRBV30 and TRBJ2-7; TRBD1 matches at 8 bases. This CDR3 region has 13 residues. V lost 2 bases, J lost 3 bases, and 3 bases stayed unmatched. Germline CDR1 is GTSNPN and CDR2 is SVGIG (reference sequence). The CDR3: CAWSQGANYEQYV. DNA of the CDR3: TGTGCCTGGAGTCAGGGGGCTAACTACGAGCAGTACGTC.

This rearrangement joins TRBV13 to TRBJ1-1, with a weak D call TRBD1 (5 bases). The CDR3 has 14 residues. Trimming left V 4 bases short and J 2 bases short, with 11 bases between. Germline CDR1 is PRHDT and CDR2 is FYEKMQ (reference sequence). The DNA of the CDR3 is TGTGCCAGCAGCTATAGCCAGGGCAACACTGAAGCTTTCTTT. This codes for CASSYSQGNTEAFF. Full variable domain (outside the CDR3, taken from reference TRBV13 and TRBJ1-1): AAGVIQSPRHLIKEKRETATLKCYPIPRHDTVYWYQQGPGQDPQFLISFYEKMQSDKGSIPDRFSAQQFSDYHSELNMSSLELGDSALYFCASSYSQGNTEAFFGQGTRLTVV.

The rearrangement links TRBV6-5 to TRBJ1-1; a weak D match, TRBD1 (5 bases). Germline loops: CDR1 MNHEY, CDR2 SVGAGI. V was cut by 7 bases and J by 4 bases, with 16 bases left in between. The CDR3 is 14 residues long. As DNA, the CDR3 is TGTGCCAGCATCCTAGCGTGGGGGGTCACTGAAGCTTTCTTT. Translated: CASILAWGVTEAFF.

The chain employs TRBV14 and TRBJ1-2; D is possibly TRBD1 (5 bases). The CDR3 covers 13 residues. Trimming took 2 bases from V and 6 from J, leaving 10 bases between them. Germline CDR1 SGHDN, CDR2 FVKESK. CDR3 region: CASSQSRVDGYTF. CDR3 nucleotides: TGTGCCAGCAGCCAATCCAGGGTCGATGGCTACACCTTC.

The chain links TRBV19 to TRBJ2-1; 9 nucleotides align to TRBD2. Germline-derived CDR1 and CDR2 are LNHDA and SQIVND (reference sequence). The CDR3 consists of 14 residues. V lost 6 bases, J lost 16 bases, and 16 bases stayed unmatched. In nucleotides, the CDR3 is TGTGCCAGTAGCGTGTCGGCGGGAGGGCCGGAGTCTTTCTTC. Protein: CASSVSAGGPESFF. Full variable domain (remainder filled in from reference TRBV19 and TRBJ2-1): DGGITQSPKYLFRKEGQNVTLSCEQNLNHDAMYWYRQDPGQGLRLIYYSQIVNDFQKGDIAEGYSVSREKKESFPLTVTSAQKNPTAFYLCASSVSAGGPESFFGPGTRLTVL.

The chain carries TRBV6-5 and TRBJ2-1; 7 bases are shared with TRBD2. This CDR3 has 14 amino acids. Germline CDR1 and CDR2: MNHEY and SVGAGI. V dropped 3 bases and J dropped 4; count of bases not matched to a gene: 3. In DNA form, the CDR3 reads TGTGCCAGCAGTTATGGGGGGGTGTACAATGAGCAGTTCTTC. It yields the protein CASSYGGVYNEQFF.

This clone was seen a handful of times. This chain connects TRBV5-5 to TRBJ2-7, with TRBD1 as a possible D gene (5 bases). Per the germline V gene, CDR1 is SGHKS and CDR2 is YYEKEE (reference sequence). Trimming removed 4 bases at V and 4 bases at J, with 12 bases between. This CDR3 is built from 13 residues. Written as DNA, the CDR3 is TGTGCCAGCAGCGGAGAAGGGGCATACGAGCAGTACGTC. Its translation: CASSGEGAYEQYV.

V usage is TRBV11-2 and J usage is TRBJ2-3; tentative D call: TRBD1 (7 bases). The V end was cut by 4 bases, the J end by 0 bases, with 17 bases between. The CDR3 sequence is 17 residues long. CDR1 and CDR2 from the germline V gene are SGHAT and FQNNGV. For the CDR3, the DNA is TGTGCCAGCAGCTCAGGGGGGTTGTGGGGCAGCACAGATACGCAGTATTTT. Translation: CASSSGGLWGSTDTQYF.

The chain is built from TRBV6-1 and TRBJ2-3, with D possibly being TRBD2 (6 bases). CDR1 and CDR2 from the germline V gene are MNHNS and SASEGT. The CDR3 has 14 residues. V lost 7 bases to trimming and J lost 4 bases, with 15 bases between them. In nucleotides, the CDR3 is TGTGCCAGCACCCCGCGGCTAGCGCCAGATACGCAGTATTTT. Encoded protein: CASTPRLAPDTQYF.

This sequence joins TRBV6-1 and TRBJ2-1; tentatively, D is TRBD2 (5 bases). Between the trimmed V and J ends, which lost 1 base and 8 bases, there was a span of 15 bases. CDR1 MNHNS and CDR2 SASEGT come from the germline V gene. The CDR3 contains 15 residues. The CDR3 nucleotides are TGTGCCAGCAGTGAAGACCCGGGGTCAGCCGATGAGCAGTTCTTC. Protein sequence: CASSEDPGSADEQFF.

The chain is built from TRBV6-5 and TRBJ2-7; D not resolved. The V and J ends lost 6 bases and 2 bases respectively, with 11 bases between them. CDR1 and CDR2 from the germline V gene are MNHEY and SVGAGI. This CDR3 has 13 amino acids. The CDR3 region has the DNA TGTGCCAGCAGGGCCCTAGTAACCTACGAGCAGTACTTC. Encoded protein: CASRALVTYEQYF.

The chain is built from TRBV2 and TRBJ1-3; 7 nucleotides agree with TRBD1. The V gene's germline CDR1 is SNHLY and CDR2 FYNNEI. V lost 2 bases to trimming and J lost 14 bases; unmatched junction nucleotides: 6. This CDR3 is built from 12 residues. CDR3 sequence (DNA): TGTGCCAGCAGTGAACCTCCAGACAGGGTATATTTT. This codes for CASSEPPDRVYF. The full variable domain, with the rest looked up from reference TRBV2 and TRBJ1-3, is EPEVTQTPSHQVTQMGQEVILRCVPISNHLYFYWYRQILGQKVEFLVSFYNNEISEKSEIFDDQFSVERPDGSNFTLKIRSTKLEDSAMYFCASSEPPDRVYFGEGSWLTVV.

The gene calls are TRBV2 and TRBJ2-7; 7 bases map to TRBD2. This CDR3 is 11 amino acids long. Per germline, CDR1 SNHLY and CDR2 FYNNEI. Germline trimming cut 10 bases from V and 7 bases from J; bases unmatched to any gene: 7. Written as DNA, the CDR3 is TGTGCCACCATACTAGCGCAGGAGCAGTACTTC. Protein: CATILAQEQYF.

CDR3 sequence (DNA): TGTGCCAGCAGCCCGGGCTCAGCGGGAGGGGCAGATACGCAGTATTTT. This sequence encodes CASSPGSAGGADTQYF. This rearrangement joins TRBV5-6 to TRBJ2-3; TRBD2 matches at 10 bases. The CDR3 is 16 residues long. The germline CDR1 and CDR2 sequences are SGHDT and YYEEEE. V dropped 4 bases and J dropped 4; count of bases not matched to a gene: 9. Complete variable domain (other parts from reference TRBV5-6 and TRBJ2-3): DAGVTQSPTHLIKTRGQQVTLRCSPKSGHDTVSWYQQALGQGPQFIFQYYEEEERQRGNFPDRFSGHQFPNYSSELNVNALLLGDSALYLCASSPGSAGGADTQYFGPGTRLTVL.

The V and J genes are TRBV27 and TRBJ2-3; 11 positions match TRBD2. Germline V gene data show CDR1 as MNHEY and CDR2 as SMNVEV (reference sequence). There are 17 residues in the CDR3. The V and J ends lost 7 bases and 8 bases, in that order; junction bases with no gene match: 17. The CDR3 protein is CASTSATGTSGQGTQYF. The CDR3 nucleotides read TGTGCCAGCACTTCAGCCACCGGGACTAGCGGTCAGGGTACGCAGTATTTT.

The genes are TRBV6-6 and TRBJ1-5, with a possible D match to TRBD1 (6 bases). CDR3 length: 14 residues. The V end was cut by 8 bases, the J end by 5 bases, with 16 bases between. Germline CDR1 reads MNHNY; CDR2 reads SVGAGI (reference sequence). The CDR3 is CASGGGGEHQPQHF. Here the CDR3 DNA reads TGTGCCAGCGGGGGTGGGGGCGAACATCAGCCCCAGCATTTT.

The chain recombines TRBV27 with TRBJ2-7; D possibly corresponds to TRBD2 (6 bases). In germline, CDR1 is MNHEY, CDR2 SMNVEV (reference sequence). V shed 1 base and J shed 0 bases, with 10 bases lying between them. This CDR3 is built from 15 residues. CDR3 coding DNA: TGTGCCAGCAGTTTATGCGGGACGGGCTCCTACGAGCAGTACTTC. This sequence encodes CASSLCGTGSYEQYF.

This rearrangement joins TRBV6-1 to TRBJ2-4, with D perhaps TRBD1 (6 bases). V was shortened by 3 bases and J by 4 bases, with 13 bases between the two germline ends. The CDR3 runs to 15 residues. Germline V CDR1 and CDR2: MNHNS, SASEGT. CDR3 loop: CASSDYGQIKNIQYF. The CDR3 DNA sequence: TGTGCCAGCAGTGATTACGGACAGATTAAAAACATTCAGTACTTC.

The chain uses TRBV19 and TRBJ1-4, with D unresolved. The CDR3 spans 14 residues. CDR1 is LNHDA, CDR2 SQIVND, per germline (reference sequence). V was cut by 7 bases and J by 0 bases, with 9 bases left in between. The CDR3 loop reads CASTQETTNEKLFF. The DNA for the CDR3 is TGTGCCAGTACCCAGGAAACAACTAATGAAAAACTGTTTTTT.

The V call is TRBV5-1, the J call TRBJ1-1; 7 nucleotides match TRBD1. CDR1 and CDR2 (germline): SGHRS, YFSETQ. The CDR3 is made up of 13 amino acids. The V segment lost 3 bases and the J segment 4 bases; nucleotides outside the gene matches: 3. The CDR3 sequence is CASSYPGGTEAFF. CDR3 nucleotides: TGCGCCAGCAGCTACCCAGGGGGCACTGAAGCTTTCTTT.